Included here is one T cell receptor (beta chain) sequence, with context. Its antigen is unidentified. Each TCR beta library was made by quantitative 5'-RACE that incorporated molecular barcodes. TCRdb itself ran the 5' RACE reads through MiXCR, one entry per CDR3 protein. The sample contains approximately 400,000 distinct CDR3 sequences, approximately 17% of which appear only once. These data are taken from a study of CD8 T cells in ankylosing spondylitis. Overall study results and limits: What appeared characteristic of ankylosing spondylitis blood was a TCR beta motif of under 10 highly homologous variants.

V was pared by 5 bases and J by 3 bases, with 7 bases of the junction left unmatched. The CDR3 has 17 amino acids. Germline V gene lookup returns CDR1 MNHEY and CDR2 SVGEGT. This sequence joins TRBV6-2 or TRBV6-3 and TRBJ2-3, with 14 bases fitting TRBD2. The TCR was taken from a male donor with ankylosing spondylitis. Sequenced: blood, either unsorted or a sorted T cell fraction (not recorded which). This CDR3 is CASSAGTSGSRTDTQYF. The CDR3 DNA sequence: TGTGCCAGCAGTGCCGGGACTAGCGGGAGTCGTACAGATACGCAGTATTTT.